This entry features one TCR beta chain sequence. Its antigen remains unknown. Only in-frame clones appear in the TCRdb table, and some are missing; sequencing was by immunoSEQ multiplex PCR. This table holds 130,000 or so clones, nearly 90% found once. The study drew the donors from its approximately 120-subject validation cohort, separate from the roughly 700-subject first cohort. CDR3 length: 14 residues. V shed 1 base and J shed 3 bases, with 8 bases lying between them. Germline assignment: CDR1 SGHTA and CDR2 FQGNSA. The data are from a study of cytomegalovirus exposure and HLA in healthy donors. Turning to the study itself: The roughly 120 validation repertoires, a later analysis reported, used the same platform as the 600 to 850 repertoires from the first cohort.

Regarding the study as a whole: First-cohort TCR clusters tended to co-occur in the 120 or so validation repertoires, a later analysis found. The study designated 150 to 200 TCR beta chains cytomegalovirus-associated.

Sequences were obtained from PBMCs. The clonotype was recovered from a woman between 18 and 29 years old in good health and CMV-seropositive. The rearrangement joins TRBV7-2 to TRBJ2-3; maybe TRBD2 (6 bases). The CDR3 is CASSLGRETDTQYF. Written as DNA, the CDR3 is TGTGCCAGCAGCTTAGGGCGGGAAACAGATACGCAGTATTTT. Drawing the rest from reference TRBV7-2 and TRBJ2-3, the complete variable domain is GAGVSQSPSNKVTEKGKDVELRCDPISGHTALYWYRQSLGQGLEFLIYFQGNSAPDKSGLPSDRFSAERTGGSVSTLTIQRTQQEDSAVYLCASSLGRETDTQYFGPGTRLTVL.